These T cell receptor beta chains were read from a single sample in a study of vaccination and CD4 T cells after COVID-19. No antigen has been identified for these receptors. One entry per CDR3 protein results from TCRdb running MiXCR on the PCR reads. The table lists thousands of distinct CDR3 sequences, less than 50% of them singletons. The material sequenced was CD4+ T cells from blood, cultured in vitro. The origin of the receptors is a human donor in good health. The CDR3 runs from the conserved cysteine through the conserved F or W. Size is omitted from some rows. Given values are once, few, many or a class for expanded clones.

.,TRBV6-1,CASSEGDPLTYGYTF
.,TRBV7-2,CASSLIGGGTQNQPQHF
few,TRBV4-2,CASSRDSYGYTF
few,TRBV11-2,CASSFRDRSYNSPLHF
few,TRBV27,CASSTLTGGPNGYTF
.,TRBV10-2,CASEGSGRGYTF
.,TRBV11-3,CASSVGQGDYGYTF
few,TRBV19,CASSESERVTGELFF
few,TRBV20-1,CSARESGPNTEAFF
.,TRBV27,CASSLTPSDAQYF
.,TRBV10-3,CAISDTGTEAFF
.,TRBV6-5,CASSSSRVSPLHF
few,TRBV20-1,CGLGTGAELRNQPQHF
.,TRBV12-3/TRBV12-4,CASTFGTHYGYTF
.,TRBV19,CASSRDRGPNEQFF
few,TRBV7-9,CASSYHPRVYGYTF
medium-sized,TRBV7-2,CASSTYLANEQFF
.,TRBV18,CASSPPGDGKTQYF
few,TRBV11-1,CASSFGTAQFF
.,TRBV7-2,CASSLIASGGSFSYEQYF
few,TRBV15,CATSRVGGSYHRASTDTQYF
.,TRBV6-2/TRBV6-3,CASSLQVTEAFF
.,TRBV7-9,CASSTGTNTGELFF
few,TRBV7-2,CASSYRRDTSSPQHF
few,TRBV4-1,CASSPTGVSNQPQHF
.,TRBV11-2,CASSPPGQTYEQYF
.,TRBV6-1,CASSHGRGQGKRVLISPLHF
once,TRBV5-1,CASSLFSAGPQETQYF
.,TRBV30,CAWRVGTTAYGYTF
few,TRBV7-2,CASKGQTNQPQHF
few,TRBV15,CATRQPPNTEAFF
medium-sized,TRBV25-1,CASSEAGYEQYF
few,TRBV21-1,CASSKTGTSNGELFF
.,TRBV6-5,CASSYSTGYQPQHF
.,TRBV6-2/TRBV6-3,CASNSIPGRGNTEAFF
few,TRBV25-1,CASSEWGGKHQPQHF
few,TRBV20-1,CSAPGQDTEAFF
.,TRBV6-1,CASRVLTGELFF
.,TRBV20-1,CSARDPAPGQPQHF
.,TRBV19,CASRAGGVQETQYF
.,TRBV20-1,CSASGGGETQYF
.,TRBV20-1,CSARERQGASGAFF
.,TRBV20-1,CSAGTGGNQPQHF